Sequencing of this T cell receptor (beta chain) was carried out in a study of CD8 T cells in Susac syndrome. Trimming at V came to 3 bases and at J to 0 bases, leaving 6 bases not matched to a gene. In germline, CDR1 is DFQATT, CDR2 SNEGSKA (reference sequence). This CDR3 has 16 residues. RNA amounts of about 0.5 to 1 ug underwent reverse transcription with random hexamers. One entry per CDR3 protein, called by TCRdb with MiXCR from the immunoSEQ multiplex PCR reads. The table includes 90,000 to 150,000 distinct CDR3 sequences, 93% detected once. The receptor was isolated from a human donor with multiple sclerosis. J is TRBJ1-5 and V is TRBV20-1; 9 positions agree with TRBD1. Input material: CD4+ T cells from PBMCs. CDR3 protein: CSASNRGRDSNQPQHF. The CDR3 DNA follows: TGCAGTGCTAGTAACAGGGGGCGTGATAGCAATCAGCCCCAGCATTTT.